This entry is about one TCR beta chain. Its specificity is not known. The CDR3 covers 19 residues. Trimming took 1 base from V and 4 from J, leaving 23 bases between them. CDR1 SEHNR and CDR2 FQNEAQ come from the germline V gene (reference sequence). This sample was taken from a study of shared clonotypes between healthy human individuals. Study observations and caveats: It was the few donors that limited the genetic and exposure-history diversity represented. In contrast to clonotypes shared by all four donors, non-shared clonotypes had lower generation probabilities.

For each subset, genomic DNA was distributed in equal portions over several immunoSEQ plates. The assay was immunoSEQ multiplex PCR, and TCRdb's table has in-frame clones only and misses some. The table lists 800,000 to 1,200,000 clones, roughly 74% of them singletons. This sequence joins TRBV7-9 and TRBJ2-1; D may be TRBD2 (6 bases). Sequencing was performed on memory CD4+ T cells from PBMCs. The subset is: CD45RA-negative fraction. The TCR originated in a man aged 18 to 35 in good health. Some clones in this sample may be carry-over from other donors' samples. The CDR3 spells CASSLVGRWGSSAYNEQFF. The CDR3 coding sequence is TGTGCCAGCAGCTTAGTGGGACGGTGGGGGTCTAGCGCATACAATGAGCAGTTCTTC.